Each of the 20 T cell receptor beta chains below was sequenced from the same sample in a study of blood T cell repertoires in COVID-19. The method was immunoSEQ multiplex PCR; TCRdb's version includes in-frame clones alone and lacks a portion of them. The repertoire consists of about 58,000 clones, with approximately 90% occurring once and the leading ten covering roughly 8.3%. The specimen sequenced was peripheral blood. The receptors were gathered from a woman between 65 and 79 years old with active COVID-19.

This clone was recorded only once. CDR3 sequence (DNA): TGTGCCAGCTTTAAACCGATGGACAGTCGATATGGCTACACCTTC. Translation: CASFKPMDSRYGYTF. The rearrangement links TRBV28 to TRBJ1-2; weak D call: TRBD1 (6 bases). CDR1 and CDR2 (germline): MDHEN, SYDVKM. Trimming shortened V by 8 bases and J by 5 bases, and 21 bases separated the two germline ends. CDR3 length equals 15 residues.

V gene TRBV19 combines with J gene TRBJ2-3; 10 bases map to TRBD2. The length of the CDR3 is 16 residues. With V trimmed by 4 bases and J by 2 bases, 6 bases remained unmatched. Germline V gene sequence: CDR1 LNHDA, CDR2 SQIVND (reference sequence). CDR3 DNA: TGTGCCAGTAGTACCCGGACTAGCGGACCCACAGATACGCAGTATTTT. It codes for CASSTRTSGPTDTQYF.

V usage is TRBV28 and J usage is TRBJ1-5, with 8 bases identical to TRBD1. The CDR3 has 16 amino acids. Trimming removed 6 bases from V and 2 bases from J; junction bases left unmatched: 9. Germline V gene data show CDR1 as MDHEN and CDR2 as SYDVKM. CDR3 loop: CASSSPGGARNQPQHF. As DNA, the CDR3 is TGTGCCAGCAGCTCCCCAGGGGGCGCGCGCAATCAGCCCCAGCATTTT. Supplemented by reference TRBV28 and TRBJ1-5, the full variable domain reads DVKVTQSSRYLVKRTGEKVFLECVQDMDHENMFWYRQDPGLGLRLIYFSYDVKMKEKGDIPEGYSVSREKKERFSLILESASTNQTSMYLCASSSPGGARNQPQHFGDGTRLSIL.

The chain combines TRBV15 with TRBJ2-1; 8 bases are a match to TRBD2. The germline V gene has CDR1 LNHNV and CDR2 YYDKDF (reference sequence). The CDR3 runs 16 residues. The V gene end was trimmed by 3 bases and the J gene end by 8 bases; junction bases not matched to a gene: 12. The CDR3 sequence: CATSSLRAGGFDEQFF. CDR3 coding DNA: TGTGCCACCAGCAGTCTGAGGGCGGGAGGTTTTGATGAGCAGTTCTTC.

The J gene is TRBJ2-3, the V gene TRBV6-4; D uncertain. With 2 bases removed from V and 2 bases from J, the gap between germline ends came to 8 bases. The germline CDR1 and CDR2 sequences are MRHNA and SNTAGT. The CDR3 extends over 14 amino acids. The CDR3 protein is CASSDGGFTDTQYF. DNA of the CDR3: TGTGCCAGCAGTGACGGCGGCTTCACAGATACGCAGTATTTT.

The CDR3 bases are TGTGCCAGCAGTTTACATCCAGGTCAATCCGGGGAGCTGTTTTTT. It is translated as CASSLHPGQSGELFF. The chain links TRBV28 to TRBJ2-2; D is unresolved. The V gene's germline CDR1 is MDHEN and CDR2 SYDVKM. V shed 2 bases and J shed 6 bases, with 13 bases lying between them. The CDR3 runs 15 residues.

The chain has TRBV2 and TRBJ1-1, with TRBD1 matching 8 bases. Germline-derived CDR1 and CDR2 are SNHLY and FYNNEI. This CDR3 region has 13 residues. V lost 1 base and J lost 8; bases outside the gene matches: 3. CDR3: CASSEEGQVEAFF. CDR3 nucleotide sequence: TGTGCCAGCAGTGAAGAGGGACAGGTAGAAGCTTTCTTT.

V usage is TRBV4-2 and J usage is TRBJ2-1; 8 nucleotides agree with TRBD2. The CDR3 has 16 amino acids. Germline values: CDR1 LGHNA, CDR2 YNFKEQ. J gave up 6 bases and V 0 bases, and 7 bases lay outside the gene matches. This chain's CDR3 is CASSQEASGSPNEQFF. CDR3 in DNA: TGTGCCAGCAGCCAAGAGGCTAGCGGGTCTCCCAATGAGCAGTTCTTC.

This clone has a handful of counts. V usage is TRBV6-5 and J usage is TRBJ2-7, with TRBD2 matching 8 bases. This CDR3 has 15 amino acids. Germline CDR1 and CDR2: MNHEY and SVGAGI. With V trimmed by 6 bases and J by 6 bases, 13 bases remained unmatched. CDR3 sequence reads: CASRPSGGRFLEQYF. CDR3 coding DNA: TGTGCCAGCAGACCCTCTGGCGGGAGGTTTCTCGAGCAGTACTTC.

The chain uses TRBV11-2 and TRBJ2-5; 8 nucleotides align to TRBD2. Looked up from germline, CDR1 is SGHAT and CDR2 is FQNNGV. The junction had 14 bases not matched to a gene; V was cut back by 3 bases and J by 2 bases. This CDR3 comprises 18 residues. This CDR3 is CASSFPRGGGVGQETQYF. CDR3 DNA sequence: TGTGCCAGCAGCTTCCCCCGGGGGGGAGGTGTGGGGCAAGAGACCCAGTACTTC.

This clone ranks as medium-sized (0.01 to 0.1%). The chain combines TRBV10-3 with TRBJ2-7; D remains unclear. Trimming pared 4 bases from V and 5 bases from J, leaving 9 bases between. This CDR3 contains 12 residues. Per the germline V gene, CDR1 is ENHRY and CDR2 is SYGVKD. The CDR3 reads CAISGSAHEQYF. The CDR3 DNA reads TGTGCCATCAGTGGGTCAGCACACGAGCAGTACTTC.

The chain carries TRBV6-5 and TRBJ1-1; D remains ambiguous. The CDR3 totals 13 residues. The germline V gene has CDR1 MNHEY and CDR2 SVGAGI. Trimming took 7 bases from V and 5 from J, leaving 14 bases between them. In DNA form, the CDR3 reads TGTGCCAGCAAAGCGGGATGGGATACTGAAGCTTTCTTT. Its protein product is CASKAGWDTEAFF.

This clone was counted a single time. The rearrangement uses TRBV2 and TRBJ1-5, with a possible D match to TRBD1 (5 bases). The CDR3 is 13 residues long. Between the trimmed V and J ends, which lost 6 bases and 9 bases, there was a span of 15 bases. Germline lookup yields CDR1 SNHLY and CDR2 FYNNEI. Here the CDR3 DNA reads TGTGCCAGCAGCCCAGGGAATGTCCCGCCCCAGCATTTT. The encoded protein is CASSPGNVPPQHF.

The V gene is TRBV19, the J gene TRBJ2-5; D possibly corresponds to TRBD1 (5 bases). Trimming left V 0 bases short and J 5 bases short, with 16 bases between. CDR3 length: 16 amino acids. Germline V gene sequence: CDR1 LNHDA, CDR2 SQIVND (reference sequence). The CDR3 DNA sequence: TGTGCCAGTAGTATAGAGCTTTATGGGGCCCAGGAGACCCAGTACTTC. This sequence encodes CASSIELYGAQETQYF.

This clone was observed a handful of times. CDR3 region: CAWSVRKRSYSYEQYF. The CDR3 bases are TGTGCCTGGAGTGTACGTAAGCGGTCGTACTCCTACGAGCAGTACTTC. The chain couples TRBV30 to TRBJ2-7; D perhaps matches TRBD2 (5 bases). The CDR3 is made up of 16 amino acids. CDR1 and CDR2 (germline): GTSNPN, SVGIG (reference sequence). The ends were cut back, 0 bases at V and 0 bases at J, with 15 bases in the middle. Variable domain in full (rest from reference TRBV30 and TRBJ2-7): SQTIHQWPATLVQPVGSPLSLECTVEGTSNPNLYWYRQAAGRGLQLLFYSVGIGQISSEVPQNLSASRPQDRQFILSSKKLLLSDSGFYLCAWSVRKRSYSYEQYFGPGTRLTVT.

The V and J genes are TRBV3-1 (or the pseudogene TRBV3-2) and TRBJ2-1, with 10 bases matching TRBD2. Germline CDR1 reads LGHDT; CDR2 reads YNNKEL (reference sequence). V was clipped by 4 bases and J by 6 bases; unmatched bases: 12. The CDR3 runs 17 residues. In DNA form, the CDR3 reads TGTGCCAGCAGCCCCAGTCCTAGCGGGAGACCAGGCAATGAGCAGTTCTTC. Translation gives CASSPSPSGRPGNEQFF.

The gene calls are TRBV5-1 and TRBJ2-1, with 14 bases identical to TRBD2. V lost 0 bases to trimming and J lost 8 bases; unmatched junction nucleotides: 13. Germline V gene data show CDR1 as SGHRS and CDR2 as YFSETQ. The CDR3 has 19 amino acids. The chain's CDR3 is CASSLVPLNRLAGGDEQFF. CDR3 coding DNA: TGCGCCAGCAGCTTGGTGCCCCTAAATAGACTAGCGGGAGGGGATGAGCAGTTCTTC.

This clone was seen once. The rearrangement uses TRBV18 and TRBJ1-1, with D unresolved. Germline values: CDR1 KGHSH, CDR2 LQKENI. The V end was cut by 3 bases, the J end by 5 bases, with 10 bases between. This CDR3 has 13 amino acids. The CDR3 spells CASSPAEVTEAFF. In DNA form, the CDR3 reads TGTGCCAGCTCACCGGCCGAAGTTACTGAAGCTTTCTTT.

The chain combines TRBV13 with TRBJ1-2, with TRBD1 identical over 9 bases. V shed 5 bases and J 2 bases; nucleotides not matched to a gene: 6. CDR3 length: 15 residues. CDR1 is PRHDT and CDR2 is FYEKMQ in the germline V gene (reference sequence). Here the CDR3 reads CASSVLGTGNYGYTF. DNA of the CDR3: TGTGCCAGCAGCGTTTTAGGGACAGGGAACTATGGCTACACCTTC.

This clone was seen only once. The chain couples TRBV7-3 to TRBJ2-1; 8 bases match TRBD1. The junction had 11 bases not matched to a gene; V was cut back by 4 bases and J by 9 bases. This CDR3 is 15 amino acids long. Germline V CDR1 and CDR2: SGHTA, FQGTGA. The CDR3 reads CASSSGTGGWGEQFF. For the CDR3, the DNA is TGTGCCAGCAGCTCCGGGACAGGCGGATGGGGTGAGCAGTTCTTC.